The 8 T cell receptor beta chains reported below all come from one sample, sequenced in a study of T-cell memory formation after mild COVID-19. TCRdb analysed the 5' RACE reads with MiXCR anew, one entry per CDR3 protein. The sample has just over 300,000 distinct CDR3 sequences; 15% to 20% are singletons. Sequencing was performed on PBMCs or a T cell subset sorted from them (not recorded which). The receptors originated from a man aged 18 to 35 who had mild COVID-19 (a few samples of this study predate the infection). Cell type and time point are not known.

V gene TRBV27 combines with J gene TRBJ2-7, with D perhaps TRBD2 (5 bases). V dropped 6 bases and J dropped 7 bases, with 16 bases sitting between them. This CDR3 contains 13 residues. Germline CDR1 reads MNHEY; CDR2 reads SMNVEV (reference sequence). In DNA form, the CDR3 reads TGTGCCAGCAGCCTCCTCGGGGTGGGGGAGCAGTACTTC. It is translated as CASSLLGVGEQYF.

J is TRBJ1-1 and V is TRBV2; 8 bases are a match to TRBD1. The CDR3 loop spans 12 amino acids. V lost 7 bases to trimming and J lost 8 bases; unmatched junction nucleotides: 6. Germline values: CDR1 SNHLY, CDR2 FYNNEI. In nucleotides, the CDR3 is TGTGCCAGCACAGGACAGGGTACCGAAGCTTTCTTT. Translating it yields CASTGQGTEAFF. Drawing the rest from reference TRBV2 and TRBJ1-1, the complete variable domain is EPEVTQTPSHQVTQMGQEVILRCVPISNHLYFYWYRQILGQKVEFLVSFYNNEISEKSEIFDDQFSVERPDGSNFTLKIRSTKLEDSAMYFCASTGQGTEAFFGQGTRLTVV.

This clonotype showed up just a few times. The rearrangement uses TRBV5-1 and TRBJ2-7, with D perhaps matching TRBD1 or TRBD2 (5 bases each). Germline CDR1 is SGHRS and CDR2 is YFSETQ. The CDR3 contains 16 residues. Between the trimmed V and J ends, which lost 0 bases and 0 bases, there was a span of 13 bases. The CDR3 loop reads CASSLAYGASSYEQYV. CDR3 coding DNA: TGCGCCAGCAGCTTGGCCTACGGGGCGAGCTCCTACGAGCAGTACGTC.

The J gene is TRBJ2-3, the V gene TRBV20-1; TRBD2 agrees at 9 bases. Germline V gene lookup returns CDR1 DFQATT and CDR2 SNEGSKA (reference sequence). The CDR3 runs to 14 residues. V shed 6 bases, J shed 2 bases, and the junction held 6 bases outside the gene matches. CDR3 coding DNA: TGCAGTGCAATAGCGGGGGTCCCCACAGATACGCAGTATTTT. It encodes CSAIAGVPTDTQYF.

The V gene is TRBV7-2, the J gene TRBJ1-1; maybe TRBD1 (6 bases). CDR3 length: 13 residues. V shed 0 bases and J shed 8 bases, with 10 bases lying between them. The germline CDR1 and CDR2 sequences are SGHTA and FQGNSA. The CDR3 loop reads CASSLAATGEAFF. Written as DNA, the CDR3 is TGTGCCAGCAGCTTAGCGGCGACAGGCGAAGCTTTCTTT.

This clonotype was seen a few times. V and J are TRBV6-5 and TRBJ2-1; D is undetermined. The CDR3 length is 13 residues. Germline V gene sequence: CDR1 MNHEY, CDR2 SVGAGI. Trimming removed 0 bases from V and 10 bases from J, with 10 bases in between. The DNA of the CDR3 is TGTGCCAGCAGTTACTCGAGGTACGGAGAGCAGTTCTTC. Residues: CASSYSRYGEQFF.

The chain carries TRBV6-5 and TRBJ2-7; a weak D match, TRBD1 (6 bases). The CDR3 covers 15 residues. Germline lookup yields CDR1 MNHEY and CDR2 SVGAGI. The germline V and J ends were trimmed by 0 bases and 5 bases, with 14 bases remaining between them. The CDR3 loop reads CASSYSGAGPNEQYF. The CDR3 DNA is TGTGCCAGCAGTTACTCGGGGGCCGGCCCGAACGAGCAGTACTTC.

This clonotype occurred a few times. The chain recombines TRBV4-2 with TRBJ2-3; D not certain. Trimming pared 1 base from V and 4 bases from J, leaving 6 bases between. This CDR3 comprises 13 residues. Germline-derived CDR1 and CDR2 are LGHNA and YNFKEQ. CDR3 amino acids: CASSQGSSDTQYF. Written as DNA, the CDR3 is TGTGCCAGCAGCCAAGGGTCATCAGATACGCAGTATTTT.